This passage covers 32 T cell receptor beta chains from one sample sequenced in a study of CD8+ T cells in alopecia areata (dated by TCRdb to the late 2010s). The sample's time point label, decoded: roughly 27 days on oral tofacitinib. What this sample's treatment or condition label stands for: oral pan-JAK inhibitor, 5-10 mg twice daily. The method was the immunoSEQ multiplex PCR assay. To provide template for TCR sequencing, every sample had RNA extracted and reverse transcribed into cDNA. In its TCRdb copy, this immuneACCESS table keeps in-frame sequences only and misses some clones. Where compared with another copy, unresolved V genes explain less than half of these, and the others have no known cause. For this sample there are 160,000 or so clones; 55% to 75% appear just once. In total, the top ten clones hold 0.75% to 0.95% of the sample. The sequencing here drew on CD4+ T cells sorted from blood, taken at week 4, from a patient treated with tofacitinib. These TCRs come from a human donor with alopecia areata.

This clone has just one count. The J gene is TRBJ2-1, the V gene TRBV20-1; no definite D call. The CDR3 has 11 amino acids. Trimming removed 5 bases at V and 12 bases at J, with 14 bases between. Germline V gene lookup returns CDR1 DFQATT and CDR2 SNEGSKA (reference sequence). The CDR3 loop reads CSADDLLGQFF. DNA for the CDR3: TGCAGTGCTGACGACCTTCTCGGGCAGTTCTTC.

This clone has more than one count but fewer than ten. The CDR3 DNA sequence: TGCGCCAGCAGTCAATCTTCAGGTTTTGGCGAAAAACTGTTTTTT. Translating it yields CASSQSSGFGEKLFF. The chain recombines TRBV23-1 with TRBJ1-4; D unclear. TRBV23-1 is given ORF status, its function remaining uncertain. Trimming pared 0 bases from V and 8 bases from J, leaving 13 bases between. CDR3 length: 15 amino acids.

V is TRBV5-1 and J is TRBJ1-2, with D perhaps TRBD1 (5 bases). V lost 4 bases and J 4 bases, leaving 20 bases between the germline ends. The CDR3 is 16 residues long. The germline CDR1 and CDR2 sequences are SGHRS and YFSETQ. This CDR3 reads CASSAPGGIWAYGYTF. The CDR3 DNA reads TGCGCCAGCAGCGCCCCTGGGGGGATTTGGGCCTATGGCTACACCTTC.

The chain has TRBV18 and TRBJ2-5; D gene uncertain. In germline, CDR1 is KGHSH, CDR2 LQKENI. V dropped 1 base and J dropped 5 bases, with 5 bases sitting between them. This CDR3 is built from 12 residues. CDR3 in amino acids: CASSPLGETQYF. In DNA, the CDR3 is TGTGCCAGCTCACCACTCGGGGAGACCCAGTACTTC.

The table lists this clone with a count of one. This chain uses TRBV7-3 with TRBJ2-7; D may be TRBD2 (6 bases). CDR1 and CDR2 (germline): SGHTA, FQGTGA. The CDR3 is 14 amino acids. V lost 5 bases and J lost 2, with 13 bases in between. The CDR3 loop is CASSPGSGPYEQYF. The CDR3 DNA follows: TGTGCCAGCAGCCCCGGTAGCGGACCCTACGAGCAGTACTTC.

The CDR3 DNA is TGTGCCAGCAGCCCCTACGGGGAATACACAGATACGCAGTATTTT. It specifies CASSPYGEYTDTQYF. V usage is TRBV11-2 and J usage is TRBJ2-3; D may be TRBD2 (5 bases). CDR1 and CDR2 from the germline V gene are SGHAT and FQNNGV. Trimming cost V 5 bases and J 2 bases, with 14 bases left between them. CDR3 length: 15 amino acids.

V usage is TRBV4-3 and J usage is TRBJ1-5; D remains ambiguous. Trimming took off 4 bases at V and 4 bases at J, with 8 bases between the two ends. CDR3 size: 13 residues. CDR1 is LGHNA and CDR2 is YSLEER in the germline V gene. In DNA, the CDR3 is TGCGCCAGCAGCCCAGATCTTAATCAGCCCCAGCATTTT. Translating gives CASSPDLNQPQHF.

The sample holds one count of this clone. V and J are TRBV30 and TRBJ1-6; unclear D gene. The CDR3 has 16 amino acids. V was pared by 4 bases and J by 0 bases, with 13 bases between. CDR1 is GTSNPN, CDR2 SVGIG, per germline (reference sequence). The CDR3 protein is CAWKDLISSYNSPLHF. The CDR3 DNA follows: TGTGCCTGGAAGGATCTAATCAGCTCCTATAATTCACCCCTCCACTTT.

The chain joins TRBV6-6 to TRBJ2-7; D tentatively fits TRBD1 or TRBD2 (6 bases each). The CDR3 extends over 13 amino acids. Germline loops: CDR1 MNHNY, CDR2 SVGAGI (reference sequence). V was clipped by 6 bases and J by 7 bases, with 16 bases between them. The CDR3 sequence: CASSLGGLGEQYF. The CDR3 DNA reads TGTGCCAGCAGCCTAGGGGGACTCGGGGAGCAGTACTTC.

Only a few counts were recorded for this clone. The rearrangement uses TRBV29-1 and TRBJ1-5; 8 bases are a match to TRBD1. Germline V gene lookup returns CDR1 SQVTM and CDR2 ANQGSEA. This CDR3 has 13 residues. J gave up 5 bases and V 7 bases, and 7 bases lay outside the gene matches. The CDR3 region has the DNA TGCAGCGCAGCAGGGACAGGTGATCAGCCCCAGCATTTT. This codes for CSAAGTGDQPQHF.

V and J are TRBV20-1 and TRBJ2-1, with D unclear. V dropped 7 bases and J dropped 7 bases, with 5 bases sitting between them. Germline CDR1 is DFQATT and CDR2 is SNEGSKA (reference sequence). The CDR3 covers 9 residues. This CDR3 reads CSVQNEQFF. CDR3 nucleotides: TGCAGTGTGCAAAATGAGCAGTTCTTC.

V usage is TRBV4-2 and J usage is TRBJ2-5; 11 bases match TRBD2. The CDR3 spans 17 residues. After removal of 2 bases from V and 2 bases from J, the junction contained 7 bases not matched to a gene. Germline V gene data show CDR1 as LGHNA and CDR2 as YNFKEQ. CDR3 nucleotides: TGTGCCAGCAGCCAATCGTTAGCGGGGGGGCCTCAAGAGACCCAGTACTTC. This sequence encodes CASSQSLAGGPQETQYF.

This clone was detected only a few times. The chain couples TRBV6-6 to TRBJ1-1; D uncertain. The CDR3 spans 13 residues. From germline, CDR1 is MNHNY and CDR2 SVGAGI (reference sequence). V was cut by 5 bases and J by 0 bases, with 7 bases left in between. The CDR3 DNA reads as TGTGCCAGCAGTCACGGAATGAACACTGAAGCTTTCTTT. Translating gives CASSHGMNTEAFF.

The rearrangement uses TRBV30 and TRBJ2-2; a possible D gene is TRBD1 (6 bases). There are 14 residues in the CDR3. Germline lookup yields CDR1 GTSNPN and CDR2 SVGIG (reference sequence). Trimming removed 1 base from V and 6 bases from J, with 12 bases in between. CDR3: CAWSDLGGPGELFF. The CDR3, as DNA: TGTGCCTGGAGTGATCTTGGGGGCCCCGGGGAGCTGTTTTTT.

V usage is TRBV27 and J usage is TRBJ1-6, with D uncertain. Germline V gene lookup returns CDR1 MNHEY and CDR2 SMNVEV (reference sequence). This CDR3 comprises 13 residues. Trimming left V 6 bases short and J 0 bases short, with 3 bases between. Written as DNA, the CDR3 is TGTGCCAGCAGGAGCTCCTATAATTCACCCCTCCACTTT. It yields the protein CASRSSYNSPLHF.

The gene calls are TRBV7-9 and TRBJ1-5, with 10 bases matching TRBD1. The CDR3 covers 15 residues. The germline V gene encodes CDR1 SEHNR and CDR2 FQNEAQ (reference sequence). The V gene end was trimmed by 5 bases and the J gene end by 3 bases; junction bases not matched to a gene: 4. CDR3: CASSRDRGYNQPQHF. The CDR3 coding sequence is TGTGCCAGCAGCAGGGACAGGGGCTACAATCAGCCCCAGCATTTT. Variable domain in full (rest from reference TRBV7-9 and TRBJ1-5): DTGVSQNPRHKITKRGQNVTFRCDPISEHNRLYWYRQTLGQGPEFLTYFQNEAQLEKSRLLSDRFSAERPKGSFSTLEIQRTEQGDSAMYLCASSRDRGYNQPQHFGDGTRLSIL.

The chain is built from TRBV30 and TRBJ2-7, with 12 bases identical to TRBD1. The trim removed 2 bases at V and 9 bases at J, leaving 8 bases unmatched. The CDR3 loop spans 14 amino acids. Germline CDR1 and CDR2: GTSNPN and SVGIG (reference sequence). The CDR3 is CAWSKGTGGIRQYF. The DNA of the CDR3 is TGTGCCTGGAGTAAAGGGACAGGGGGCATAAGGCAGTACTTC.

This clone appeared a few times. This chain links TRBV5-1 with TRBJ1-1; no clear D. Trimming pared 0 bases from V and 4 bases from J, leaving 10 bases between. Germline loops: CDR1 SGHRS, CDR2 YFSETQ. The CDR3 contains 14 residues. The DNA for the CDR3 is TGCGCCAGCAGCTTGGCCAAGGGCGGCACTGAAGCTTTCTTT. Translation gives CASSLAKGGTEAFF.

The rearrangement joins TRBV6-6 to TRBJ2-7; D remains unclear. V dropped 6 bases and J dropped 0 bases, with 12 bases sitting between them. Germline V CDR1 and CDR2: MNHNY, SVGAGI (reference sequence). The CDR3 totals 14 residues. In DNA form, the CDR3 reads TGTGCCAGCAGCCCCTCAGGATTCTCCTACGAGCAGTACTTC. It specifies CASSPSGFSYEQYF.

The genes are TRBV29-1 and TRBJ1-2; 7 nucleotides match TRBD1. The germline CDR1 and CDR2 sequences are SQVTM and ANQGSEA. The CDR3 runs 14 residues. J was trimmed by 7 bases and V by 6 bases; bases with no gene match: 14. This chain's CDR3 is CSVGLQGPAAGYTF. The CDR3 coding sequence is TGCAGCGTGGGGTTACAGGGGCCCGCTGCTGGCTACACCTTC.

This clone was counted only a few times. This chain joins TRBV29-1 and TRBJ1-5; D not certain. The V and J ends lost 3 bases and 0 bases respectively, with 15 bases between them. The CDR3 has 16 residues. Germline V CDR1 and CDR2: SQVTM, ANQGSEA. As DNA, the CDR3 is TGCAGCGTTGATTCAGCCAGGCATTATAGCAATCAGCCCCAGCATTTT. Protein product: CSVDSARHYSNQPQHF.

The chain links TRBV4-3 to TRBJ1-2, with no clear D. Trimming took off 5 bases at V and 0 bases at J, with 10 bases between the two ends. CDR3 length: 14 amino acids. Germline V gene lookup returns CDR1 LGHNA and CDR2 YSLEER. The CDR3 DNA reads as TGCGCCAGCAGCTCTTACATCACTAACTATGGCTACACCTTC. Its protein product is CASSSYITNYGYTF.

V is TRBV29-1 and J is TRBJ1-3; TRBD1 might be the D (5 bases). Germline V lookup: CDR1 SQVTM, CDR2 ANQGSEA. The V and J ends lost 4 bases and 4 bases respectively, with 14 bases between them. The CDR3 covers 14 residues. CDR3 coding DNA: TGCAGCGTTGGGGGACCCGGGGCAGGAAACACCATATATTTT. The encoded protein is CSVGGPGAGNTIYF.

The chain couples TRBV2 to TRBJ2-7, with a tentative D call TRBD2 (5 bases). This CDR3 has 12 amino acids. The germline CDR1 and CDR2 sequences are SNHLY and FYNNEI. The germline V and J ends were trimmed by 4 bases and 2 bases, with 6 bases remaining between them. The CDR3 is CASSARAYEQYF. CDR3 DNA: TGTGCCAGCAGTGCGCGGGCCTACGAGCAGTACTTC.

The V call is TRBV29-1, the J call TRBJ2-5, with D perhaps matching TRBD1 (6 bases). This CDR3 is built from 16 residues. Per the germline V gene, CDR1 is SQVTM and CDR2 is ANQGSEA. V lost 7 bases and J 2 bases, leaving 23 bases between the germline ends. For the CDR3, the DNA is TGCAGCGGTAACCGGGACAAAGGGGCGGCACAAGAGACCCAGTACTTC. Its translation is CSGNRDKGAAQETQYF.

The chain couples TRBV9 to TRBJ2-5; TRBD1 aligns across 7 bases. V was clipped by 3 bases and J by 3 bases; unmatched bases: 2. The CDR3 has 13 residues. The germline gives CDR1 SGDLS, CDR2 YYNGEE. CDR3 sequence reads: CASSAGQKETQYF. DNA of the CDR3: TGTGCCAGCAGCGCGGGACAGAAAGAGACCCAGTACTTC.

The V and J genes are TRBV29-1 and TRBJ2-3, with D maybe TRBD1 (5 bases). Germline-derived CDR1 and CDR2 are SQVTM and ANQGSEA. The V end lost 7 bases, the J end lost 0 bases, and 8 bases lay between the germline ends. The CDR3 runs to 12 residues. This CDR3 is CSARTSTDTQYF. The DNA for the CDR3 is TGCAGCGCCCGGACAAGCACAGATACGCAGTATTTT.

The table lists this clone with a few counts. The chain has TRBV29-1 and TRBJ2-5, with 7 nucleotides matching TRBD1. Per the germline V gene, CDR1 is SQVTM and CDR2 is ANQGSEA. Germline trimming cut 6 bases from V and 1 base from J; bases unmatched to any gene: 8. This CDR3 is built from 14 residues. The CDR3 coding sequence is TGCAGCGTGAGTCTGACAGGGACCCAAGAGACCCAGTACTTC. Translation gives CSVSLTGTQETQYF.

This clone was recorded once. This sequence joins TRBV4-1 and TRBJ2-5; tentatively, D is TRBD2 (6 bases). The germline V gene encodes CDR1 MGHRA and CDR2 YSYEKL. Trimming took off 3 bases at V and 2 bases at J, with 10 bases between the two ends. CDR3 size: 14 residues. The CDR3 DNA reads TGCGCCAGCAGCCACGCCGGGACTCAAGAGACCCAGTACTTC. It codes for CASSHAGTQETQYF.

In DNA, the CDR3 is TGTGCCAGCAGCCAGGATCGACAAACGAACACTGAAGCTTTCTTT. It translates to CASSQDRQTNTEAFF. The chain employs TRBV4-2 and TRBJ1-1; D remains ambiguous. Germline V gives CDR1 LGHNA, CDR2 YNFKEQ. V dropped 3 bases and J dropped 1 base, with 12 bases sitting between them. The CDR3 length is 15 residues.

CDR3 sequence (DNA): TGTGCCAGCAGCTTAGTGTTGAACACTGAAGCTTTCTTT. Protein sequence: CASSLVLNTEAFF. This sequence joins TRBV7-2 and TRBJ1-1; D is unresolved. The CDR3 contains 13 residues. Germline assignment: CDR1 SGHTA and CDR2 FQGNSA. V dropped 1 base and J dropped 0 bases, with 3 bases sitting between them. Together with reference TRBV7-2 and TRBJ1-1, the CDR3 gives the full variable domain: GAGVSQSPSNKVTEKGKDVELRCDPISGHTALYWYRQSLGQGLEFLIYFQGNSAPDKSGLPSDRFSAERTGGSVSTLTIQRTQQEDSAVYLCASSLVLNTEAFFGQGTRLTVV.

This clone turned up a few times. V gene TRBV29-1 combines with J gene TRBJ2-3; 7 bases align to TRBD2. Trimming cost V 8 bases and J 6 bases; bases outside gene matches: 11. Per the germline V gene, CDR1 is SQVTM and CDR2 is ANQGSEA. The CDR3 is made up of 13 amino acids. CDR3 protein: CSSAGRAADTQYF. The CDR3 nucleotides read TGCAGCTCAGCGGGGAGGGCGGCGGATACGCAGTATTTT.